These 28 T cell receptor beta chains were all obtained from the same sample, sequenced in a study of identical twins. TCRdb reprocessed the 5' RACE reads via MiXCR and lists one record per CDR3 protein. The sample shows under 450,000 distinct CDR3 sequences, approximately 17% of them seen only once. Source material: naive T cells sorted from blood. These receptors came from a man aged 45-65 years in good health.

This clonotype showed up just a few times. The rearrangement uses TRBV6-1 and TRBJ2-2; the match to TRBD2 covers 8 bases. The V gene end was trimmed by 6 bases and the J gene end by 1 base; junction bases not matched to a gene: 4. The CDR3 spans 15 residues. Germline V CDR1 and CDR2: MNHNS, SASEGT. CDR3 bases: TGTGCCAGCAGCCAGGCGGGAGGGAACACCGGGGAGCTGTTTTTT. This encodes CASSQAGGNTGELFF.

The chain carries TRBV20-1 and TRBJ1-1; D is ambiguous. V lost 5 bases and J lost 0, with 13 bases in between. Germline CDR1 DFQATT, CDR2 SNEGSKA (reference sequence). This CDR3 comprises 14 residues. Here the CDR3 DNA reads TGCAGTGCTTACGGGTCAGCGATGAACACTGAAGCTTTCTTT. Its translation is CSAYGSAMNTEAFF.

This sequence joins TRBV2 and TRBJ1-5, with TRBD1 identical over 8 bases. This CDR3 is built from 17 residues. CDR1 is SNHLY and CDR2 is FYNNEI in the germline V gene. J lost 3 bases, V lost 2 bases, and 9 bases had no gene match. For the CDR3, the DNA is TGTGCCAGCAGTGAAAACTCTGGACAGGGTGACAATCAGCCCCAGCATTTT. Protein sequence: CASSENSGQGDNQPQHF.

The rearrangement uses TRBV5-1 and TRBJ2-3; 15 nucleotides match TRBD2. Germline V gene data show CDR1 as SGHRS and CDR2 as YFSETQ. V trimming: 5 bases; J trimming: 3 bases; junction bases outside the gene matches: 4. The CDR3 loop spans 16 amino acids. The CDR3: CASSPGTSGGTDTQYF. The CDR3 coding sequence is TGCGCCAGCAGTCCCGGGACTAGCGGGGGGACAGATACGCAGTATTTT.

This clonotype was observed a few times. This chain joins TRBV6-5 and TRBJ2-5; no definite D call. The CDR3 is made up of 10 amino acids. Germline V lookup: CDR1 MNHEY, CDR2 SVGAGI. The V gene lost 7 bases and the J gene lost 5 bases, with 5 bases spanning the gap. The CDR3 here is CASTKETQYF. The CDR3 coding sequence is TGTGCCAGCACTAAGGAGACCCAGTACTTC.

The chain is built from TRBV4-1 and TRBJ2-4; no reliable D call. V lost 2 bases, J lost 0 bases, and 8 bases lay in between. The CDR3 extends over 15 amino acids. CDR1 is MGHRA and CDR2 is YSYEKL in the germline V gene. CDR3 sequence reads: CASSQMGIAKNIQYF. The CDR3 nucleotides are TGCGCCAGCAGCCAAATGGGCATAGCCAAAAACATTCAGTACTTC.

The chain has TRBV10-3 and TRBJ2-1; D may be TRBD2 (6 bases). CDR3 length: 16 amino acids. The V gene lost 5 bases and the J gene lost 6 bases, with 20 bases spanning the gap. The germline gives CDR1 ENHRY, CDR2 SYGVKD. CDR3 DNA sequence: TGTGCCATCAGTAGATTCGGGGGAACTAGTTCCAATGAGCAGTTCTTC. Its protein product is CAISRFGGTSSNEQFF.

The CDR3 region has the DNA TGTGCCAGCAGTGAGGGACTAGCGGATTTGTACCAAGAGACCCAGTACTTC. It specifies CASSEGLADLYQETQYF. The chain is built from TRBV6-1 and TRBJ2-5; 11 bases are a match to TRBD2. Germline V CDR1 and CDR2: MNHNS, SASEGT. J was trimmed by 0 bases and V by 3 bases; bases with no gene match: 6. The CDR3 is made up of 17 amino acids.

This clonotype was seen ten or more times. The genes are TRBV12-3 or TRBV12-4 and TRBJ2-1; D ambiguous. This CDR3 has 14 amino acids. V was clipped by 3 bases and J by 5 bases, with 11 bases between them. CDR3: CASSFEGLNNEQFF. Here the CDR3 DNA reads TGTGCCAGCAGTTTCGAAGGGTTAAACAATGAGCAGTTCTTC.

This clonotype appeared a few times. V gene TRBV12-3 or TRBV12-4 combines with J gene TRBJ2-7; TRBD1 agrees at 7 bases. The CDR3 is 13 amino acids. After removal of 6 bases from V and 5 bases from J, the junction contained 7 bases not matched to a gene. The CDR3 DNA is TGTGCCAGCAGCAACTGGGACAGCCACGAGCAGTACTTC. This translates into CASSNWDSHEQYF.

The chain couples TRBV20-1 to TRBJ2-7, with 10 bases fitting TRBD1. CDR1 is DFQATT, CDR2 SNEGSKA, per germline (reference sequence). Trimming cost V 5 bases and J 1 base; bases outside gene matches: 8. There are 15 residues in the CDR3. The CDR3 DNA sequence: TGCAGTGCTTCAACTGTGGGACAGGGGTCCTACGAGCAGTACTTC. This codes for CSASTVGQGSYEQYF.

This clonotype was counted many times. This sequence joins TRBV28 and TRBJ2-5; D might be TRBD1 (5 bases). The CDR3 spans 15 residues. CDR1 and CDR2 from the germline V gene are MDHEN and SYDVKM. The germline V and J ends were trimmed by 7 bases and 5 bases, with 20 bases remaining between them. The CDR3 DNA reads TGTGCCAGCAACTCGGCCAGGGCTTCTCCCGAGACCCAGTACTTC. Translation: CASNSARASPETQYF.

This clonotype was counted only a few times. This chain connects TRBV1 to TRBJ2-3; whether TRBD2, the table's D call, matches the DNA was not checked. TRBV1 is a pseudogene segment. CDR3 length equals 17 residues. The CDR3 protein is CTSSQEGTSGRTDTQYF. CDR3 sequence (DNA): TGCACCAGCAGCCAAGAAGGGACTAGCGGGCGCACAGATACGCAGTATTTT.

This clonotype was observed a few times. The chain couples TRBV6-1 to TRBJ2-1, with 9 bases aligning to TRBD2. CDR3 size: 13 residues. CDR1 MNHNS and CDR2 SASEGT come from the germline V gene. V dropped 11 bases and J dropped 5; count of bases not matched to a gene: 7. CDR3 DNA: TGTGCCTCATCTAGCGGGACGAACAATGAGCAGTTCTTC. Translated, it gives CASSSGTNNEQFF.

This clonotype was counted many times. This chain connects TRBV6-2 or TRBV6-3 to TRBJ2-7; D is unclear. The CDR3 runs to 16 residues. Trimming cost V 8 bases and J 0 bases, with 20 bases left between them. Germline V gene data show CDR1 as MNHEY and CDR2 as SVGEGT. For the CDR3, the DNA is TGTGCCAGCGCTAAAGGGCAGGCGTCGTCCTCCTACGAGCAGTACTTC. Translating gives CASAKGQASSSYEQYF.

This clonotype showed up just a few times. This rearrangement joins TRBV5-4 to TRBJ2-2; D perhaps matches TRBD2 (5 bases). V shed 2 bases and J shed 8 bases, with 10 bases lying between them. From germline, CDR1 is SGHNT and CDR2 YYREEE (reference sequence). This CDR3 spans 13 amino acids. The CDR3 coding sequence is TGTGCCAGCAGCTTTCGAGGGTCAGGGGAGCTGTTTTTT. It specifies CASSFRGSGELFF.

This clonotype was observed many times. CDR3: CASSPNRDNEQYF. The CDR3 DNA reads as TGTGCCAGCTCACCAAACCGGGACAACGAGCAGTACTTC. The chain recombines TRBV18 with TRBJ2-7; D might be TRBD1 (6 bases). The CDR3 is made up of 13 amino acids. CDR1 and CDR2 from the germline V gene are KGHSH and LQKENI. Deletions cut 2 bases from V and 5 bases from J, with 10 bases between.

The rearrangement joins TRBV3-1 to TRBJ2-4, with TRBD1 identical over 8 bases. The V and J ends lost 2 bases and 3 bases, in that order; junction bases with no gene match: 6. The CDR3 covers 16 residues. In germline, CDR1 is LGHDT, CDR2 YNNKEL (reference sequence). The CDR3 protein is CASSQRQGFGKNIQYF. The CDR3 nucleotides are TGTGCCAGCAGCCAACGACAGGGGTTTGGCAAAAACATTCAGTACTTC.

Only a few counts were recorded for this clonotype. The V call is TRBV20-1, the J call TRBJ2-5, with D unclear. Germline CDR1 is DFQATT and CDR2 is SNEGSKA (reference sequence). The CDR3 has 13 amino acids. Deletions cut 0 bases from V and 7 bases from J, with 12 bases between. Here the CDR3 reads CSARDHGVGTQYF. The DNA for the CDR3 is TGCAGTGCTAGAGATCATGGGGTGGGGACCCAGTACTTC.

The CDR3 coding sequence is TGCAGTGCTAGAGAAGGACAGCCACTTCGGGAAGCTTTCTTT. Protein sequence: CSAREGQPLREAFF. The chain carries TRBV20-1 and TRBJ1-1; D may be TRBD1 (6 bases). In germline, CDR1 is DFQATT, CDR2 SNEGSKA (reference sequence). CDR3 length: 14 amino acids. Trimming took off 0 bases at V and 8 bases at J, with 16 bases between the two ends.

The CDR3 loop reads CSARDFRTGTYEQYF. The CDR3 DNA reads as TGCAGTGCTAGAGATTTTAGGACAGGGACCTACGAGCAGTACTTC. The rearrangement uses TRBV20-1 and TRBJ2-7; TRBD1 matches at 8 bases. The CDR3 runs to 15 residues. The germline CDR1 and CDR2 sequences are DFQATT and SNEGSKA (reference sequence). V dropped 0 bases and J dropped 2; count of bases not matched to a gene: 6.

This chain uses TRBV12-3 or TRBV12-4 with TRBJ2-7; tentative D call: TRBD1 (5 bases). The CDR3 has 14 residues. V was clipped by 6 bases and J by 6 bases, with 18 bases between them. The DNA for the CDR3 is TGTGCCAGCAGCCACCCTTCGGGCAGGGCCGAGCAGTACTTC. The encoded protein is CASSHPSGRAEQYF.

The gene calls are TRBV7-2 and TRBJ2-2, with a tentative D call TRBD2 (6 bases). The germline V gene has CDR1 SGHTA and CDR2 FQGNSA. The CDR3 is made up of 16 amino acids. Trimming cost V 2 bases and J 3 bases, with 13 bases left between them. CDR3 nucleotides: TGTGCCAGCAGCTTACTAGGCGGGAAGGACACCGGGGAGCTGTTTTTT. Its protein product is CASSLLGGKDTGELFF.

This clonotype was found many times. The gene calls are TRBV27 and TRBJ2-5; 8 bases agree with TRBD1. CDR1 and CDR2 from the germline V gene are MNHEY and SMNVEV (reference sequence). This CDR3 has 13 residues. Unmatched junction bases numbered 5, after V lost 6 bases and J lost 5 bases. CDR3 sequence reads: CASRPTGVETQYF. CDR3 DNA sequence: TGTGCCAGCAGACCGACAGGGGTCGAGACCCAGTACTTC.

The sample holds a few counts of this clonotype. The CDR3 loop is CASSLELGPTGELFF. DNA for the CDR3: TGTGCCAGCAGCTTAGAATTGGGTCCCACCGGGGAGCTGTTTTTT. This rearrangement joins TRBV7-9 to TRBJ2-2; the D is unclear. The CDR3 totals 15 residues. V was cut by 1 base and J by 4 bases, with 10 bases left in between. Germline CDR1 reads SEHNR; CDR2 reads FQNEAQ (reference sequence).

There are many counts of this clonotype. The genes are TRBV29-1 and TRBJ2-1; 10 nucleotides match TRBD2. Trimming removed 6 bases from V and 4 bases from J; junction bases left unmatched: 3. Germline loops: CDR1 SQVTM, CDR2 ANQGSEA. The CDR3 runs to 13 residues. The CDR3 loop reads CSVSGRAYNEQFF. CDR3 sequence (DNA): TGCAGCGTAAGCGGGAGGGCTTACAATGAGCAGTTCTTC.

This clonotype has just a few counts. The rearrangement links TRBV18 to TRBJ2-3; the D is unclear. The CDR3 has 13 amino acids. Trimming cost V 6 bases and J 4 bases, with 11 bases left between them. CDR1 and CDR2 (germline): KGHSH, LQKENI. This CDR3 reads CASSQELADTQYF. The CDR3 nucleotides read TGTGCCAGCTCCCAGGAGTTGGCAGATACGCAGTATTTT.

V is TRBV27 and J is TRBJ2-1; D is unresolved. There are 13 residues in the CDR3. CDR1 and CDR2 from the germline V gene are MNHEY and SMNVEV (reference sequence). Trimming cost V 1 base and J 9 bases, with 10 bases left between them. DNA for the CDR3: TGTGCCAGCAGTTTATGGGGATCCAGTGAGCAGTTCTTC. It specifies CASSLWGSSEQFF.